The present entry profiles one T cell receptor (beta chain) with its context. The data originate from a study of blood T cell repertoires in COVID-19. Across the whole study: T cells, B-cell-depleted T cells, or PBMCs supplied cDNA or gDNA.

In germline, CDR1 is MNHEY, CDR2 SMNVEV (reference sequence). This CDR3 comprises 14 residues. V gave up 6 bases and J gave up 6 bases, with 17 bases separating them. Sequencing used immunoSEQ multiplex PCR; TCRdb keeps in-frame clones, though not all of them. The sample contains about 280,000 clones, around 91% of which appear only once. Material for sequencing was PBMCs or T cells enriched from blood (not recorded which). This chain links TRBV27 with TRBJ1-2; D not certain. The receptor was isolated from a young woman with acute COVID-19. The CDR3 region has the DNA TGTGCCAGCAGCCCGGGTGGGAGGAGGAATGGCTACACCTTC. Protein: CASSPGGRRNGYTF.